The T cell receptor (beta chain) under discussion was sequenced for a study of blood T cell repertoires in COVID-19 (TCRdb year 2020). Some background on the complete study: Samples from collaborators originated in the United States, Italy and Spain and spanned both the acute and convalescent phases of COVID-19. The repertoires were released in a freely available public database meant as a resource for research on the immune response to SARS-CoV-2. Samples came from the ongoing ImmuneRACE study (first 160 participants) plus 1,254 subjects from 6 global collaborators. Nearly every sample came with metadata listing a de-identified subject ID, COVID-19 status, age in years and sex. Where HLA class I and class II types were available, the types were taken from metadata supplied by the sample provider, not from assay-based typing. The material from the prospective study consisted of cDNA or gDNA derived from T cells, B-cell-depleted T cells, or PBMCs. Deeply sampled blood TCRbeta repertoires from subjects exposed to, actively infected with, or recovered from COVID-19 were included in the dataset.

General study outcomes and caveats: The quantity of clinical and demographic metadata differed by source and by participant and was supplied without curation.

TCRbeta CDR3 regions were amplified from genomic DNA using the immunoSEQ Assay, a bias-controlled multiplex PCR. The published analysis was carried out like this. Nucleated cell counts per sample were estimated from amplification of reference gene primers within the assay. To quantify the absolute abundance of each unique TCRbeta CDR3 rearrangement, sequence reads were collapsed and filtered. For each sample, productive Simpson clonality was calculated as the square root of Simpson's diversity index across productive rearrangements. TCRdb took over this immuneACCESS table, retaining in-frame rearrangements with V and J assigned. Such tables are incomplete; in checked studies, under half of the missing clones stem from an unresolved V gene, and the remainder is unexplained. The D gene and trimming were derived from the DNA, and the V and J assignments and clone size from that table. In all, the sample holds fewer than 250,000 clones, and 75% to 90% of those were seen once. The ten most abundant clones make up 0.65% to 0.85% of the sample.

The germline V gene encodes CDR1 MNHEY and CDR2 SMNVEV (reference sequence). The CDR3 runs 15 amino acids, cysteine and phenylalanine included. Here the CDR3 DNA is all that survives: 45 bases in frame from base 1. V and J are truncated by 7 bases and 0 bases respectively, leaving an intervening sequence of 15 bases. Collaborating institutions collected whole blood in K2EDTA tubes following their own protocols. For TCRbeta analysis, collaborators shipped samples in one of three forms: frozen whole blood, isolated PBMCs, or DNA extracted from either of those sample types. This clone turned up a few times. Its antigen target is currently unknown. Nothing much larger sits one base from this clone, and base qualities are not available.

This clonotype originated in a man aged 35-49 years with acute or convalescent COVID-19. The sequence is built from TRBV27 and TRBJ1-1, and the D gene may be TRBD1, 5 bases matching. Sequences were obtained from peripheral blood. The CDR3 loop reads CASTELGGMNTEAFF. The DNA is as follows: TGTGCCAGCACGGAGCTGGGGGGAATGAACACTGAAGCTTTCTTT.